Listed below are T cell receptor beta chains from one sample, sequenced in a study of cytomegalovirus exposure and HLA in healthy donors. The protocol was immunoSEQ multiplex PCR, while the TCRdb copy is restricted to in-frame clones and leaves out a portion. Of 120,000 to 150,000 clones in the sample, roughly four fifths were seen once. The sequencing input was PBMCs. The source of these receptors is a woman in her 30s in good health and CMV-seronegative. Both conserved end residues are part of each CDR3. Each record gives: V gene, clone size, J gene, D gene, CDR3 DNA, CDR3 protein. A D gene is named only where the DNA matches it firmly. Clone sizes are given selectively: once, few, many, or a class where the clone is expanded.

>TRBV19|NA|TRBJ1-5|TRBD1
TGTGCCACCCGGGACAGGGGCGTTAGCAATCAGCCCCAGCATTTT
CATRDRGVSNQPQHF
>TRBV9|NA|TRBJ1-2|NA
TGTGCCAGCAGCGTTACAGGGCGCTATGGCTACACCTTC
CASSVTGRYGYTF
>TRBV6-5|few|TRBJ2-7|NA
TGTGCCAGCAGTTACACTCCCTACGAGCAGTACTTC
CASSYTPYEQYF
>TRBV19|NA|TRBJ1-5|TRBD1
TGTGCCAGTAGTATCGACAGGGGTAGCAATCAGCCCCAGCATTTT
CASSIDRGSNQPQHF
>TRBV4-3|NA|TRBJ2-1|NA
TGCGCCAGCAGCCAAGACCAGGGCAGGGATGAGCAGTTCTTC
CASSQDQGRDEQFF
>TRBV6-5|NA|TRBJ2-7|TRBD1
TGTGCCAGCAGTTACTCACCGGGACAGAACTACGAGCAGTACTTC
CASSYSPGQNYEQYF
>TRBV9|once|TRBJ1-1|NA
TGTGCCAGCAGCGTAGCAGGGAGGGGTTTCTTT
CASSVAGRGFF
>TRBV5-1|NA|TRBJ2-3|TRBD1
TGCGCCAGCAGACCGACAGGGGGGGGTAGCACAGATACGCAGTATTTT
CASRPTGGGSTDTQYF
>TRBV4-3|few|TRBJ2-7|TRBD2
TGCGCCAGCAGCCTATACACTAGCGGGGGATCCTACGAGCAGTACTTC
CASSLYTSGGSYEQYF
>TRBV5-6|NA|TRBJ1-6|TRBD1
TGTGCCAGCAGCCCTCTCCGGACAGGGTATAATTCACCCCTCCACTTT
CASSPLRTGYNSPLHF
>TRBV2|NA|TRBJ2-7|TRBD1
TGTGCCAGCTCGTTAGGACAGGGGGCCTACGAGCAGTACTTC
CASSLGQGAYEQYF
>TRBV6-5|NA|TRBJ2-5|NA
TGTGCCAGCAGTACAGGGCTAGAGACCCAGTACTTC
CASSTGLETQYF
>TRBV9|NA|TRBJ2-3|TRBD2
TGTGCCAGCAGCGTAGCTTTTTCCACTAGCGGGGGAACAGATACGCAGTATTTT
CASSVAFSTSGGTDTQYF
>TRBV7-6|NA|TRBJ1-5|TRBD1
TGTGCCAGCAGCTTACGACAGGGCGACAATCAGCCCCAGCATTTT
CASSLRQGDNQPQHF
>TRBV29-1|NA|TRBJ2-3|NA
TGCAGCGCCACGCAAGCGACGAAAAGCACAGATACGCAGTATTTT
CSATQATKSTDTQYF
>TRBV18|NA|TRBJ2-7|TRBD1
TGTGCCAGCTCACCCCGCGGGACAGGAATCGTAGACGAGCAGTACTTC
CASSPRGTGIVDEQYF
>TRBV5-4|NA|TRBJ1-2|TRBD1
TGTGCCAGCAGCTTGGTTCTACTCCGAGACAGGGCTGCCTACACCTTC
CASSLVLLRDRAAYTF
>TRBV15|once|TRBJ2-7|TRBD1
TGTGCCACCAGCAGGTCTAGACAGGGAGAATACGAGCAGTACTTC
CATSRSRQGEYEQYF
>TRBV6-5|NA|TRBJ2-1|NA
TGTGCCAGCAGAACACCCCAGGGTGAGCAGTTCTTC
CASRTPQGEQFF
>TRBV27|NA|TRBJ2-3|TRBD1
TGTGCCAGCAGTTCGAGGACAGGGGGCTTCGTAGATACGCAGTATTTT
CASSSRTGGFVDTQYF
>TRBV28|NA|TRBJ2-7|TRBD2
TGTGCCAGCGAGCTGGGGGGGGCCTACGAGCAGTACTTC
CASELGGAYEQYF
>TRBV30|NA|TRBJ2-1|TRBD1
TGTGCCTGGAGTCGGGACAGGGTCCACAATGAGCAGTTCTTC
CAWSRDRVHNEQFF
>TRBV7-2|NA|TRBJ1-2|NA
TGTGCCAGCAGCTTAGATACAGGAAACTATGGCTACACCTTC
CASSLDTGNYGYTF
>TRBV12-5|NA|TRBJ1-1|NA
TGTGCTAGTGGTCCCCCTAGGGGCATGAACACTGAAGCTTTCTTT
CASGPPRGMNTEAFF
>TRBV11-3|NA|TRBJ2-3|TRBD2
TGTGCCAGCAGCTTATATGGGGGGGGGAGCACAGATACGCAGTATTTT
CASSLYGGGSTDTQYF
>TRBV6-1|few|TRBJ1-6|NA
TGTGCCAGCAGTGAAGGACAGAGCTATAATTCACCCCTCCACTTT
CASSEGQSYNSPLHF
>TRBV5-1|NA|TRBJ2-3|TRBD2
TGCGCCAGCAGCCTCGGACTAGGGGATACGCAGTATTTT
CASSLGLGDTQYF
>TRBV7-8|NA|TRBJ1-2|TRBD1
TGTGCCAGCAGTCCTGAGGGGGCCCGAGCTGGCTACACCTTC
CASSPEGARAGYTF
>TRBV9|NA|TRBJ2-4|NA
TGTGCCAGCAGCGTAGAGTCAGGGGCACGAAACATTCAGTACTTC
CASSVESGARNIQYF
>TRBV27|NA|TRBJ2-2|TRBD2
TGTGCCAGCAGTTTAATAGCGGGGGGCGGCTCCGGGGAGCTGTTTTTT
CASSLIAGGGSGELFF
>TRBV9|NA|TRBJ2-3|NA
TGTGCCAGCAGCGTAGAATTGGGCGCAGATACGCAGTATTTT
CASSVELGADTQYF
>TRBV2|NA|TRBJ1-2|TRBD1
TGTGCCAGCAAGGGACAGGGACGAGGCTACACCTTC
CASKGQGRGYTF
>TRBV4-2|NA|TRBJ2-7|NA
TGTGCCAGCAGCCAAGGTACGAGCTCCTACGAGCAGTACTTC
CASSQGTSSYEQYF
>TRBV4-2|once|TRBJ2-7|NA
TGTGCCAGCAGCTTGGCCGGGGGTGGAAGATCCTACGAGCAGTACTTC
CASSLAGGGRSYEQYF
>TRBV18|NA|TRBJ1-5|NA
TGTGCCAGCTCACCATCGGGGGACGGGCAGCCCCAGCATTTT
CASSPSGDGQPQHF
>TRBV9|NA|TRBJ2-5|TRBD1
TGTGCCAGCAGCGTAACAGGGGGCTTAGAGACCCAGTACTTC
CASSVTGGLETQYF
>TRBV12-5|NA|TRBJ2-5|NA
TGTGCTAGTGGCAATTGGGACACTTCTTTTTCGGGAGAGACCCAGTACTTC
CASGNWDTSFSGETQYF
>TRBV5-6|NA|TRBJ1-2|NA
TGTGCCAGCAGACGGACGGGGAACTATGGCTACACCTTC
CASRRTGNYGYTF
>TRBV6-5|NA|TRBJ1-2|TRBD1
TGTGCCAGCCGGACAGGGAGAAACTATGGCTACACCTTC
CASRTGRNYGYTF
>TRBV29-1|NA|TRBJ1-1|TRBD1
TGCAGCGTCGCGCAAGGGACAGCGAAGGAAATAGCTTTCTTT
CSVAQGTAKEIAFF
>TRBV6-6|NA|TRBJ1-1|NA
TGTGCCAGCAGTTCTAGGTATAGCATGAACACTGAAGCTTTCTTT
CASSSRYSMNTEAFF
>TRBV4-1|NA|TRBJ2-3|TRBD1
TGCGCCAGCAGCCACACAGGGGGCCCCACAGATACGCAGTATTTT
CASSHTGGPTDTQYF
>TRBV5-8|NA|TRBJ1-5|NA
TGTGCCACCACTTGGGGAGGGGCGTCTCAGCCCCAGCATTTT
CATTWGGASQPQHF
>TRBV7-5|NA|TRBJ1-6|NA
TGTGCCAGAAGCTTAGGTAGGAGCTCCTATAATTCACCCCTCCACTTT
CARSLGRSSYNSPLHF
>TRBV7-2|once|TRBJ1-6|TRBD1
TGTGCCAGCAGCTTCAAGGGGGCAACGGTGAATTCACCCCTCCACTTT
CASSFKGATVNSPLHF
>TRBV11-2|NA|TRBJ2-2|NA
TGTGCCAGCAGCTTAAGGCGGGGAAACACCGGGGAGCTGTTTTTT
CASSLRRGNTGELFF
>TRBV19|NA|TRBJ1-5|NA
TGTGCCAGTAGCCTTCCCTCCGGACAGCTAATCAATCAGCCCCAGCATTTT
CASSLPSGQLINQPQHF
>TRBV28|NA|TRBJ1-6|NA
TGTGCCAGCAGTTTCGGGGCGGGGAATTCACCCCTCCACTTT
CASSFGAGNSPLHF